This record concerns one TCR beta chain sequence. The antigen remains unidentified. This sample was taken from a study of cytomegalovirus exposure and HLA in healthy donors. Study results and caveats: Cytomegalovirus association was listed for 170 or so TCR beta chains. Reports credit the classifier with highly specific, highly sensitive diagnosis of cytomegalovirus status. For presence/absence analyses, sequencing depth was assumed to be roughly uniform across donors. Follow-up analysis later connected one missense variant in DCLRE1C with trimming of TCR beta V- and J-genes.

The CDR3 runs 16 residues. V was cut by 3 bases and J by 2 bases, with 15 bases left in between. The germline CDR1 and CDR2 sequences are SGHNT and YYREEE (reference sequence). PCR used 60 Vbeta primers and 13 Jbeta primers. Clones were sequenced by immunoSEQ multiplex PCR, and TCRdb holds only the in-frame ones, with some missing. This sample has 130,000 or so clones; around 80% occur once, and the top ten carry roughly 3.4%. This receptor was identified in a man aged 18 to 29 in good health and CMV-seropositive. Sequencing was performed on PBMCs. This chain uses TRBV5-4 with TRBJ2-1, with D possibly TRBD2 on 5 matching bases. CDR3 sequence reads: CASSWAFTGAYNEQFF. CDR3 sequence (DNA): TGTGCCAGCAGCTGGGCTTTTACCGGGGCCTACAATGAGCAGTTCTTC.